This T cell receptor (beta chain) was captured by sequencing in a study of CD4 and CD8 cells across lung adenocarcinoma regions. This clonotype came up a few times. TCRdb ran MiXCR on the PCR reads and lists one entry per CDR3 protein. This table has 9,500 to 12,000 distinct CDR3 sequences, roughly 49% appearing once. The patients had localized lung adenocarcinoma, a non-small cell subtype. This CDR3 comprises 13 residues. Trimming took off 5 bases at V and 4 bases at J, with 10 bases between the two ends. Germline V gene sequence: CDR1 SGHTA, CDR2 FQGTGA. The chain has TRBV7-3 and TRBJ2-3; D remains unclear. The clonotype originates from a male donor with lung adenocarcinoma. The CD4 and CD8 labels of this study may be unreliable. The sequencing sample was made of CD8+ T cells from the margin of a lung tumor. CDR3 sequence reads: CASSLTAADTQYF. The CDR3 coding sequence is TGTGCCAGCAGCCTTACAGCCGCAGATACGCAGTATTTT.